This T cell receptor beta chain was sequenced in a study of Ad26.COV2.S vaccination and SARS-CoV-2 variants. On the study more broadly: Among those in the COV1001 Ad26.COV2.S trial arm was the donor.

Libraries were prepared by immunoSEQ multiplex PCR; TCRdb keeps only in-frame clonotypes and omits some of them. The table has some 460,000 clones, 89% seen once. Treatment here: about 20 received Ad26.COV2.S at low or high dose, single or two shots; 5 received placebo; per-sample allocation not given. The samples were gathered on day 63 after the first injection of vaccine or placebo. Trimming shortened V by 6 bases and J by 7 bases, and 16 bases separated the two germline ends. There are 13 residues in the CDR3. Per germline, CDR1 SQVTM and CDR2 ANQGSEA. The sequence was obtained from a person aged 18 to 65 who received the Ad26.COV2.S COVID-19 vaccine or a placebo. The chain recombines TRBV29-1 with TRBJ2-1; possible D gene TRBD1, 5 bases. The material sequenced was peripheral blood, taken in a trial of Ad26.COV2.S vaccine versus placebo. CDR3 bases: TGCAGCGTAGGACACCCGAGACGGAATGAGCAGTTCTTC. This translates into CSVGHPRRNEQFF.